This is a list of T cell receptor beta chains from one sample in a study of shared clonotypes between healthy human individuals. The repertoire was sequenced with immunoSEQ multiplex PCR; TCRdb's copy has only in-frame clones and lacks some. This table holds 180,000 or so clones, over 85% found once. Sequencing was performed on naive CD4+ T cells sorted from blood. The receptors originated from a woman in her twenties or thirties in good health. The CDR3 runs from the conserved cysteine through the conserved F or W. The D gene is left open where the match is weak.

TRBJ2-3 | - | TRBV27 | CASSLKVGRTYTDTQYF | TGTGCCAGCAGTTTAAAGGTGGGACGGACCTACACAGATACGCAGTATTTT
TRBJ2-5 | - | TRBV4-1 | CASSQADMKTQYF | TGCGCCAGCAGCCAAGCGGATATGAAGACCCAGTACTTC
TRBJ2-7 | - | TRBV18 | CASSPKTGGYEQYF | TGTGCCAGCTCACCAAAGACAGGTGGCTACGAGCAGTACTTC
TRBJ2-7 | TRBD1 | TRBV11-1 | CASSSLQGAGEQYF | TGTGCCAGCAGCTCCCTACAGGGGGCGGGGGAGCAGTACTTC
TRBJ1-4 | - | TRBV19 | CASSIPGDRNNEKLFF | TGTGCCAGTAGTATCCCCGGCGACAGAAATAATGAAAAACTGTTTTTT
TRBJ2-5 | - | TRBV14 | CASSQDSSGGGGKETQYF | TGTGCCAGCAGCCAAGATAGTAGTGGAGGGGGGGGTAAAGAGACCCAGTACTTC
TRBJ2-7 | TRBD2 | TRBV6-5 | CASSFDSGSWYEQYF | TGTGCCAGCAGTTTCGACAGCGGGAGTTGGTACGAGCAGTACTTC
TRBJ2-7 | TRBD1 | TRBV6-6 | CASSYGQAFSYEQYF | TGTGCCAGCAGTTACGGACAGGCTTTCTCCTACGAGCAGTACTTC
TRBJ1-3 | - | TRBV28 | CASSFNSNKNTIYF | TGTGCCAGCAGTTTTAACAGCAACAAAAACACCATATATTTT
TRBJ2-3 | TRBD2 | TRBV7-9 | CASSLGSLAGFTDTQYF | TGTGCCAGCAGCTTAGGCTCCCTAGCGGGATTCACAGATACGCAGTATTTT
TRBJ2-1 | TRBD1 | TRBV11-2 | CASSMDRASGDEQFF | TGTGCCAGCAGTATGGACAGGGCTTCAGGGGATGAGCAGTTCTTC
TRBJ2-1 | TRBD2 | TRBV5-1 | CASSREGNEQFF | TGCGCCAGCAGCAGGGAGGGAAATGAGCAGTTCTTC
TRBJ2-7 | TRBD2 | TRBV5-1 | CASSVGLAGVYEQYF | TGCGCCAGCAGCGTTGGACTAGCGGGAGTGTACGAGCAGTACTTC
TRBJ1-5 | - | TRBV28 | CASSNFPLIFGNQPQHF | TGTGCCAGCAGTAATTTTCCGTTAATTTTTGGCAATCAGCCCCAGCATTTT
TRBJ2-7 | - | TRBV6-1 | CASSQEGASSYEQYF | TGTGCCAGCAGCCAAGAGGGCGCTAGCTCCTACGAGCAGTACTTC
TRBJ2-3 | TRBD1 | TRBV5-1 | CASSPGQSTDTQYF | TGCGCCAGCAGCCCGGGACAGAGCACAGATACGCAGTATTTT
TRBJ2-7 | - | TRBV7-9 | CASSYQEVSEQYF | TGTGCCAGCAGCTACCAAGAGGTTTCCGAGCAGTACTTC
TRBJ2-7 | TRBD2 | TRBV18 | CASSPGLEVYEQYF | TGTGCCAGCTCACCGGGACTAGAGGTTTACGAGCAGTACTTC
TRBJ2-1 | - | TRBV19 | CASSIAAGSVYNEQFF | TGTGCCAGTAGTATAGCGGCGGGTTCGGTGTACAATGAGCAGTTCTTC
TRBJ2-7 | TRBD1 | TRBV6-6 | CASSYSGTEPYEQYF | TGTGCCAGCAGTTACTCGGGGACAGAACCCTACGAGCAGTACTTC
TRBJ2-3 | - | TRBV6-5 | CASMYRGGSTDTQYF | TGTGCCAGCATGTACCGGGGCGGGAGCACAGATACGCAGTATTTT
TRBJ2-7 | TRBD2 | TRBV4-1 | CASSQRLADVSYEQYF | TGCGCCAGCAGCCAGCGACTAGCGGATGTCTCCTACGAGCAGTACTTC
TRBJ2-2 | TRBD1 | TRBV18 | CASSPPRQGYSETGELFF | TGTGCCAGCTCACCACCGCGACAGGGTTATTCAGAAACCGGGGAGCTGTTTTTT
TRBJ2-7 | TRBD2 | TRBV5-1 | CASSSGLAVYEQYF | TGCGCCAGCAGCTCGGGACTAGCGGTGTACGAGCAGTACTTC
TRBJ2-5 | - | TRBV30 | CAWSPGNSETQYF | TGTGCCTGGAGTCCAGGGAATAGCGAGACCCAGTACTTC